Shown below are 28 T cell receptor beta chains from a single sample sequenced in a study of vaccination and CD4 T cells after COVID-19. Cultured CD4+ T cell DNA underwent sequencing with the Oncomine TCR Beta short-read assay. TCRdb re-derived calls from the PCR reads in MiXCR, one entry per CDR3 protein. The data show 15,000 to 19,000 distinct CDR3 sequences, roughly 43% seen once. No antigens are known for them. Treatment in this sample: roughly 10-day PBMC culture with coronavirus spike peptide pools or control peptides (ViraFEST assay). The material sequenced was CD4+ T cells from blood, cultured in vitro, taken before SARS-CoV-2 vaccination. The receptors were sampled from a human donor who had recovered from COVID-19.

The rearrangement joins TRBV5-4 to TRBJ2-7; D is possibly TRBD2 (7 bases). Between the trimmed V and J ends, which lost 0 bases and 0 bases, there was a span of 16 bases. The CDR3 is 17 amino acids. Germline CDR1 reads SGHNT; CDR2 reads YYREEE (reference sequence). CDR3 nucleotide sequence: TGTGCCAGCAGCTTGGATTTCGGGGGGCCTAGCTCCTACGAGCAGTACTTC. It yields the protein CASSLDFGGPSSYEQYF.

The V call is TRBV7-6, the J call TRBJ2-2, with a possible D match to TRBD1 (6 bases). Germline CDR1 and CDR2: SGHVS and FNYEAQ. V was trimmed by 0 bases and J by 4 bases, leaving 12 bases between them. The CDR3 contains 16 residues. DNA of the CDR3: TGTGCCAGCAGCTTAGCCTCAGGGGTAGGCACCGGGGAGCTGTTTTTT. Its translation is CASSLASGVGTGELFF.

The J gene is TRBJ1-1, the V gene TRBV2, with 9 bases matching TRBD1. The CDR3 extends over 14 amino acids. The germline CDR1 and CDR2 sequences are SNHLY and FYNNEI. Trimming cost V 10 bases and J 8 bases; bases outside gene matches: 14. The CDR3 region is CAKGRRGQGDEAFF. CDR3 DNA: TGTGCCAAGGGCCGGAGGGGACAGGGAGACGAAGCTTTCTTT.

This clonotype turned up a few times. The chain links TRBV6-2 or TRBV6-3 to TRBJ2-2; D not certain. CDR1 is MNHEY, CDR2 SVGEGT, per germline. Deletions cut 1 base from V and 0 bases from J, with 9 bases between. This CDR3 has 16 residues. CDR3 sequence reads: CASSYLGLTNTGELFF. CDR3 DNA: TGTGCCAGCAGTTACTTGGGCCTCACGAACACCGGGGAGCTGTTTTTT.

This clonotype was counted only a few times. The germline gene is not matched at one end of the junction; a read error may be the cause. This chain joins TRBV20-1 and TRBJ1-5, with a tentative D call TRBD1 (5 bases). Germline V gives CDR1 DFQATT, CDR2 SNEGSKA (reference sequence). The CDR3 spans 15 residues. CDR3 DNA: TGCAGTGCTAGAGGGGATACCAGGGTAAATCCGCCCCAGCATTTT. Protein: CSARGDTRVNPPQHF.

CDR3 bases: TGTGCCACCAGCAGAGATCAATTAAGAGTACAGCTGAACACTGAAGCTTTCTTT. Its translation: CATSRDQLRVQLNTEAFF. The V gene is TRBV15, the J gene TRBJ1-1; the D is unclear. Trimming shortened V by 0 bases and J by 0 bases, and 17 bases separated the two germline ends. CDR1 and CDR2 (germline): LNHNV, YYDKDF (reference sequence). The CDR3 loop spans 18 amino acids.

The gene calls are TRBV12-3 or TRBV12-4 and TRBJ1-1; 7 nucleotides agree with TRBD1. After removal of 1 base from V and 6 bases from J, the junction contained 8 bases not matched to a gene. This CDR3 is 15 amino acids long. The CDR3 sequence: CASSLGRQGRAEAFF. In DNA form, the CDR3 reads TGTGCCAGCAGTTTAGGACGACAGGGAAGGGCTGAAGCTTTCTTT.

This clonotype turned up a few times. The gene calls are TRBV6-1 and TRBJ2-7; D remains ambiguous. The V gene's germline CDR1 is MNHNS and CDR2 SASEGT. V was pared by 3 bases and J by 3 bases, with 3 bases between. This CDR3 has 11 residues. The chain's CDR3 is CASSDSYEQYF. As DNA, the CDR3 is TGTGCCAGCAGTGACAGCTACGAGCAGTACTTC.

This clonotype is termed medium-sized (0.01 to 0.1%). The gene calls are TRBV2 and TRBJ1-5, with 10 bases aligning to TRBD1. This CDR3 contains 16 residues. Per germline, CDR1 SNHLY and CDR2 FYNNEI. Germline trimming cut 6 bases from V and 1 base from J; bases unmatched to any gene: 6. The CDR3, as DNA: TGTGCCAGCAGCAGACAGGGGGCTCGGAGCAATCAGCCCCAGCATTTT. Translation gives CASSRQGARSNQPQHF.

DNA of the CDR3: TGTGCCAGCAGCTTAGTGTCCAACTCTGGGGCCAACGTCCTGACTTTC. Its translation is CASSLVSNSGANVLTF. The J gene is TRBJ2-6, the V gene TRBV7-6; D is unresolved. Between the trimmed V and J ends, which lost 1 base and 0 bases, there was a span of 7 bases. The CDR3 consists of 16 residues. Germline assignment: CDR1 SGHVS and CDR2 FNYEAQ.

This clonotype counts as medium-sized (0.01 to 0.1%). The V and J genes are TRBV15 and TRBJ1-5; D may be TRBD1 (5 bases). Per the germline V gene, CDR1 is LNHNV and CDR2 is YYDKDF (reference sequence). The V end was cut by 0 bases, the J end by 2 bases, with 14 bases between. This CDR3 comprises 17 residues. The CDR3 nucleotides read TGTGCCACCAGCAGAGATGGGGGGATTAGGGGCAATCAGCCCCAGCATTTT. Its protein is CATSRDGGIRGNQPQHF.

The rearrangement links TRBV4-2 to TRBJ1-5, with D perhaps TRBD1 (5 bases). Germline CDR1 LGHNA, CDR2 YNFKEQ. The CDR3 has 15 amino acids. The V end lost 5 bases, the J end lost 3 bases, and 14 bases lay between the germline ends. DNA of the CDR3: TGTGCCAGCAGCTACGCGGGGGATAACAATCAGCCCCAGCATTTT. Encoded protein: CASSYAGDNNQPQHF.

CDR3 in DNA: TGTGCCAGCACCGCTCTGTGGTTCCAGCCCCAGCATTTT. Its translation is CASTALWFQPQHF. The V call is TRBV28, the J call TRBJ1-5, with no clear D. The CDR3 is 13 residues long. Germline assignment: CDR1 MDHEN and CDR2 SYDVKM. With 7 bases removed from V and 7 bases from J, the gap between germline ends came to 14 bases.

A single count supports this clonotype. At one of its ends the junction is not consistent with the germline gene, which may arise from a read error. The chain carries TRBV19 and TRBJ2-3, with TRBD1 identical over 7 bases. Germline lookup yields CDR1 LNHDA and CDR2 SQIVND (reference sequence). The CDR3 is made up of 15 amino acids. CDR3 in DNA: TGTACCAGTACCATAACAGGGGCAGTCACAGATACGCAGTATTTT. Residues: CTSTITGAVTDTQYF.

The chain has TRBV27 and TRBJ2-7; 12 nucleotides align to TRBD2. J lost 4 bases, V lost 0 bases, and 4 bases had no gene match. CDR3 size: 16 residues. Germline lookup yields CDR1 MNHEY and CDR2 SMNVEV (reference sequence). CDR3 nucleotide sequence: TGTGCCAGCAGTTTATCCGCACTAGCGGGAGGTTACGAGCAGTACTTC. Amino acid sequence: CASSLSALAGGYEQYF.

The chain recombines TRBV5-1 with TRBJ2-1; TRBD1 is a possible D gene (6 bases). CDR1 is SGHRS and CDR2 is YFSETQ in the germline V gene. V shed 1 base and J shed 0 bases, with 14 bases lying between them. This CDR3 is 17 amino acids long. CDR3 nucleotides: TGCGCCAGCAGCTTGACAGGGCAGAAGAGCTCCTACAATGAGCAGTTCTTC. Its protein is CASSLTGQKSSYNEQFF.

This clonotype was seen more than once but under ten times. V is TRBV11-3 and J is TRBJ2-3; D gene unclear. The CDR3 sequence is 15 residues long. CDR1 and CDR2 (germline): SGHNT, YENEEA. Trimming took 1 base from V and 0 from J, leaving 8 bases between them. Here the CDR3 reads CASSLAGSSTDTQYF. The DNA for the CDR3 is TGTGCCAGCAGCTTAGCAGGCAGCAGCACAGATACGCAGTATTTT.

The table lists this clonotype with a few counts. The rearrangement links TRBV6-1 to TRBJ2-7; no clear D gene. The CDR3 runs to 14 residues. V was pared by 3 bases and J by 2 bases, with 11 bases between. From germline, CDR1 is MNHNS and CDR2 SASEGT. CDR3 bases: TGTGCCAGCAGTGATGTCAGATCGGCCTACGAGCAGTACTTC. Amino acid sequence: CASSDVRSAYEQYF.

As regards this clonotype: A read error may explain this, as a much larger clone is one base away. The rearrangement joins TRBV20-1 to TRBJ1-1, with D perhaps TRBD1 (5 bases). There are 13 residues in the CDR3. Germline CDR1 DFQATT, CDR2 SNEGSKA (reference sequence). The DNA of the CDR3 is TGCAGTGCTAGTCTGACAGAATTTACTGAAGTTTTCTTT. Its translation is CSASLTEFTEVFF.

The gene calls are TRBV11-2 and TRBJ1-2; D ambiguous. The germline CDR1 and CDR2 sequences are SGHAT and FQNNGV. There are 15 residues in the CDR3. Between the trimmed V and J ends, which lost 5 bases and 5 bases, there was a span of 18 bases. The CDR3 DNA follows: TGTGCCAGCAGCCGCCTTGGTCAGGTCCCGTATGGCTACACCTTC. This sequence encodes CASSRLGQVPYGYTF.

The V call is TRBV5-6, the J call TRBJ2-5, with D tentatively TRBD2 (6 bases). Trimming left V 3 bases short and J 2 bases short, with 8 bases between. Germline-derived CDR1 and CDR2 are SGHDT and YYEEEE. This CDR3 spans 13 amino acids. DNA for the CDR3: TGTGCCAGCAGCTGGGACTCACAAGAGACCCAGTACTTC. Translating gives CASSWDSQETQYF. The variable domain in full, with the rest retrieved from reference TRBV5-6 and TRBJ2-5, is DAGVTQSPTHLIKTRGQQVTLRCSPKSGHDTVSWYQQALGQGPQFIFQYYEEEERQRGNFPDRFSGHQFPNYSSELNVNALLLGDSALYLCASSWDSQETQYFGPGTRLLVL.

In its sample, this clonotype was seen a few times. The gene calls are TRBV27 and TRBJ1-6, with TRBD1 matching 8 bases. The trim removed 0 bases at V and 4 bases at J, leaving 5 bases unmatched. The CDR3 has 17 amino acids. Germline CDR1 reads MNHEY; CDR2 reads SMNVEV (reference sequence). The CDR3 DNA is TGTGCCAGCAGTTTATCGGGGACAGGAGAGTATAATTCACCCCTCCACTTT. The encoded protein is CASSLSGTGEYNSPLHF.

This chain joins TRBV5-4 and TRBJ2-7; a weak D match, TRBD1 (6 bases). V was trimmed by 0 bases and J by 6 bases, leaving 16 bases between them. The CDR3 consists of 15 residues. Germline V gene lookup returns CDR1 SGHNT and CDR2 YYREEE (reference sequence). The CDR3 sequence: CASSLVIGGPGEQYF. CDR3 DNA: TGTGCCAGCAGCTTGGTTATAGGGGGTCCGGGCGAGCAGTACTTC.

This clonotype occurred a few times. The chain couples TRBV20-1 to TRBJ1-1; D perhaps matches TRBD1 (5 bases). Germline-derived CDR1 and CDR2 are DFQATT and SNEGSKA (reference sequence). V lost 4 bases, J lost 4 bases, and 25 bases lay in between. The CDR3 has 17 amino acids. CDR3 nucleotide sequence: TGCAGTGCTACAAAACCCTCGGGACCGGGGAAGTTCACTGAAGCTTTCTTT. It encodes CSATKPSGPGKFTEAFF.

The chain joins TRBV5-4 to TRBJ2-5; 7 nucleotides match TRBD1. The CDR3 is 14 residues long. J was trimmed by 2 bases and V by 4 bases; bases with no gene match: 5. The germline V gene encodes CDR1 SGHNT and CDR2 YYREEE (reference sequence). The DNA of the CDR3 is TGTGCCAGCAGCATTAAGACAGGGCAAGAGACCCAGTACTTC. This gives the protein CASSIKTGQETQYF.

This clonotype was seen only a few times. The CDR3 nucleotides read TGTGCCAGCAGCTTAGTTCGCGGGTACGAGCAGTACTTC. Residues: CASSLVRGYEQYF. The chain has TRBV7-2 and TRBJ2-7; possibly TRBD2 for D (5 bases). The CDR3 extends over 13 amino acids. Trimming cost V 1 base and J 4 bases, with 8 bases left between them. The germline V gene encodes CDR1 SGHTA and CDR2 FQGNSA.

The chain employs TRBV19 and TRBJ2-7, with a weak D call TRBD1 (6 bases). Germline V lookup: CDR1 LNHDA, CDR2 SQIVND (reference sequence). The V gene lost 3 bases and the J gene lost 1 base, with 19 bases spanning the gap. The CDR3 is made up of 17 amino acids. The CDR3 DNA sequence: TGTGCCAGTAGTATCCCCAACACCCATGGACAGTCCTACGAGCAGTACTTC. This encodes CASSIPNTHGQSYEQYF.

The chain combines TRBV27 with TRBJ2-7; D may be TRBD2 (6 bases). Looked up from germline, CDR1 is MNHEY and CDR2 is SMNVEV (reference sequence). Trimming took 9 bases from V and 6 from J, leaving 18 bases between them. The CDR3 has 13 residues. Here the CDR3 reads CASRSSGEAEQYF. The DNA of the CDR3 is TGTGCCAGTCGGAGTAGTGGGGAGGCCGAGCAGTACTTC.